Sequencing of this T cell receptor beta chain was carried out in a study of beta chain features in type 1 diabetes. Study at large: The patient and healthy donor groups were comparable for age, gender and cell yields.

This clone was detected a few times. Its matching antigen is unknown. Other DNA sequences in this specimen translate into the identical CDR3. The sequenced template was cDNA made from the entire isolated RNA. Read counts averaged roughly 3.7 million for samples of naive, central memory and regulatory T cells. Sequenced by immunoSEQ multiplex PCR; TCRdb stores in-frame clones only, minus some. The sample gives some 660,000 clones, around an eighth of which show up once; roughly 0.04% is in the top ten. Study results and caveats: It was not settled here whether HLA type affects TCRB rearrangement. For type 1 diabetes patients, VDJ junctions showed fewer insertions and more deletions. There was a moderate but significant shortening of TCRB CDR3s in all four CD4+ subsets of Type 1 diabetes patients.

CDR1 SGHTA and CDR2 FQGNSA come from the germline V gene. Trimming left V 2 bases short and J 2 bases short, with 6 bases between. The CDR3 contains 13 residues. The gene calls are TRBV7-2 and TRBJ1-2; a possible D gene is TRBD1 (6 bases). The sequenced material came from naive CD4+ T cells from blood. The clonotype comes from a man aged 18 to 29 with type 1 diabetes. The DNA for the CDR3 is TGTGCCAGCAGCTTACAGGGGAACTATGGCTACACCTTC. This codes for CASSLQGNYGYTF.